This T cell receptor beta chain was identified in a study of low-dose radiotherapy and immunotherapy resistance in tumors. The CDR3 is 17 residues long. Concerning this clonotype: The junction differs from germline at one of its ends, possibly a read error.

TRAV- and TRBV-specific primers were used for first-strand cDNA, which covered alpha and beta chains. TCRs were put through approximately 20 PCR cycles of amplification with Phusion. A constant-region primer and the V-primer adapter served as the primer pair. TCRdb reanalysed the reads using MiXCR and keeps one entry per CDR3 protein. Among approximately 91,000 distinct CDR3 sequences listed, under 25% were seen once. Time point in this sample: after trial treatment. Stated treatment: LDRT plus nivolumab, ipilimumab, low-dose cyclophosphamide and aspirin (RACIN trial). V and J are TRBV5-3 and TRBJ2-3; TRBD1 matches 7 bases. TRBV5-3 is flagged as an ORF with uncertain function. This TCR was recovered from a female donor with ovarian cancer. This specimen was PBMCs, taken after low-dose radiotherapy plus immunotherapy. The CDR3 spells CASSLRGPPSRTDTQYF. The CDR3 DNA is TGTGCCAGCAGCTTGAGGGGGCCACCCTCTCGCACAGATACGCAGTATTTT.